Following are 29 T cell receptor beta chains from one sample sequenced in a study of radiation and T cells in renal cell carcinoma. Profiling relied on immunoSEQ multiplex PCR, and the TCRdb table lists in-frame clones only, not all of them. The sample shows about 7,900 clones, roughly 61% of them seen only once. Indicated treatment: treatment-naive control, cytoreductive nephrectomy. The starting material was tumor tissue, obtained from a patient whose treatment was nephrectomy without radiotherapy. The receptors were sampled from a woman in her sixties or seventies with renal cell carcinoma.

The chain has TRBV19 and TRBJ2-4; 12 nucleotides align to TRBD1. The V gene's germline CDR1 is LNHDA and CDR2 SQIVND (reference sequence). Germline trimming cut 6 bases from V and 8 bases from J; bases unmatched to any gene: 11. The CDR3 is 16 residues long. The CDR3 DNA sequence: TGTGCCAGTAGCCCGTCGTGGGACAGGGGGCTTGACATTCAGTACTTC. Protein: CASSPSWDRGLDIQYF.

V is TRBV30 and J is TRBJ1-2; D is undetermined. The CDR3 has 13 residues. V was shortened by 3 bases and J by 8 bases, with 16 bases between the two germline ends. Germline CDR1 is GTSNPN and CDR2 is SVGIG (reference sequence). The CDR3 DNA reads TGTGCCTGGAGCGGTCCCAGCATGGGAGGCTACACCTTC. Its protein product is CAWSGPSMGGYTF.

The genes are TRBV30 and TRBJ1-1; no reliable D call. The V and J ends lost 4 bases and 2 bases respectively, with 8 bases between them. The germline CDR1 and CDR2 sequences are GTSNPN and SVGIG (reference sequence). This CDR3 spans 12 amino acids. CDR3 nucleotide sequence: TGTGCCTGGAAACAAGATAACACTGAAGCTTTCTTT. The encoded protein is CAWKQDNTEAFF.

V usage is TRBV7-2 and J usage is TRBJ2-7, with D tentatively TRBD1 (5 bases). The CDR3 loop spans 15 amino acids. CDR1 and CDR2 (germline): SGHTA, FQGNSA. V was pared by 6 bases and J by 1 base, with 16 bases between. CDR3 loop: CASSDPAGSSYEQYF. In DNA form, the CDR3 reads TGTGCCAGCAGTGACCCGGCAGGGTCGTCCTACGAGCAGTACTTC.

V usage is TRBV10-3 and J usage is TRBJ1-4; D call uncertain. The CDR3 sequence is 13 residues long. Trimming pared 6 bases from V and 5 bases from J, leaving 10 bases between. Germline V gene data show CDR1 as ENHRY and CDR2 as SYGVKD. The CDR3 protein is CAISQERNEKLFF. CDR3 nucleotides: TGTGCCATCAGCCAGGAAAGGAATGAAAAACTGTTTTTT.

Notes on this clone: This CDR3 is missing its conserved last phenylalanine or tryptophan, likely due to a read error. The DNA is omitted, as the CDR3 cannot be located on it reliably, and the CDR3 follows TCRdb's listing. The rearrangement uses TRBV5-3 and TRBJ2-7; TRBD2, the table's D call, lacks a check against the DNA. TRBV5-3 is an ORF, and what it does is uncertain. The CDR3 sequence runs 8 residues, both termini included. The CDR3 region is CARSLPGI.

The V call is TRBV11-2, the J call TRBJ2-1, with a weak D call TRBD1 (6 bases). This CDR3 is 15 amino acids long. Germline V gene lookup returns CDR1 SGHAT and CDR2 FQNNGV. The ends were cut back, 4 bases at V and 0 bases at J, with 10 bases in the middle. The CDR3 reads CASSWGLGSYNEQFF. The CDR3 DNA reads as TGTGCCAGCAGCTGGGGGCTAGGCTCCTACAATGAGCAGTTCTTC.

The chain is built from TRBV4-3 and TRBJ2-2, with D maybe TRBD1 (6 bases). From germline, CDR1 is LGHNA and CDR2 YSLEER. Trimming stripped 4 bases from V and 6 bases from J, with 12 bases between. The CDR3 has 14 amino acids. This chain's CDR3 is CASSLTRTAGELFF. The CDR3 DNA is TGCGCCAGCAGCCTAACACGGACAGCCGGGGAGCTGTTTTTT.

The chain uses TRBV7-8 and TRBJ2-7; no clear D. Between the trimmed V and J ends, which lost 4 bases and 2 bases, there was a span of 15 bases. The CDR3 contains 15 residues. CDR1 is SGHVS, CDR2 FQNEAQ, per germline. CDR3 protein: CASSYPLGLTYEQYF. CDR3 coding DNA: TGTGCCAGCAGCTATCCCCTGGGCCTGACCTACGAGCAGTACTTC.

This clone came up a few times. The CDR3: CASSSKGRGYTF. The CDR3 DNA is TGTGCCAGCAGCTCGAAGGGTAGAGGCTACACCTTC. V and J are TRBV5-8 and TRBJ1-2, with unresolved D. This CDR3 has 12 residues. V shed 3 bases and J shed 8 bases, with 11 bases lying between them. Germline values: CDR1 SGHTS, CDR2 YDEGEE.

A few counts support this clone. V is TRBV11-1 and J is TRBJ1-2; 7 bases align to TRBD1. V trimming: 3 bases; J trimming: 4 bases; junction bases outside the gene matches: 8. CDR1 and CDR2 (germline): SGHAT, FQDESV (reference sequence). The CDR3 is made up of 15 amino acids. The CDR3 here is CASSFTGQSGYGYTF. The CDR3 DNA reads TGTGCCAGCAGCTTTACGGGACAGAGCGGCTATGGCTACACCTTC.

The V call is TRBV19, the J call TRBJ2-4, with D uncertain. The V and J ends lost 7 bases and 9 bases respectively, with 13 bases between them. CDR3 size: 12 residues. Germline lookup yields CDR1 LNHDA and CDR2 SQIVND (reference sequence). CDR3 amino acids: CASNNPMSIQYF. In nucleotides, the CDR3 is TGTGCCAGTAACAACCCTATGAGCATTCAGTACTTC. Based on the CDR3 plus reference TRBV19 and TRBJ2-4, the full variable domain is DGGITQSPKYLFRKEGQNVTLSCEQNLNHDAMYWYRQDPGQGLRLIYYSQIVNDFQKGDIAEGYSVSREKKESFPLTVTSAQKNPTAFYLCASNNPMSIQYFGAGTRLSVL.

This clone was seen more than once but under ten times. This chain uses TRBV7-9 with TRBJ1-1; D gene unclear. The germline gives CDR1 SEHNR, CDR2 FQNEAQ (reference sequence). This CDR3 contains 14 residues. The V and J ends lost 3 bases and 0 bases respectively, with 8 bases between them. CDR3: CASSLIDMNTEAFF. The CDR3 nucleotides read TGTGCCAGCAGCTTGATAGACATGAACACTGAAGCTTTCTTT.

In this sample, this clone is medium-sized. The chain carries TRBV2 and TRBJ2-3; perhaps TRBD1 as D (6 bases). Trimming took 6 bases from V and 6 from J, leaving 10 bases between them. The CDR3 has 12 amino acids. Looked up from germline, CDR1 is SNHLY and CDR2 is FYNNEI. This CDR3 is CASRRGTDTQYF. The DNA for the CDR3 is TGTGCCAGCAGGAGGGGGACGGATACGCAGTATTTT.

The V and J genes are TRBV4-3 and TRBJ2-5; D remains unclear. The CDR3 covers 14 residues. Germline V gives CDR1 LGHNA, CDR2 YSLEER. V shed 1 base and J shed 3 bases, with 9 bases lying between them. CDR3 nucleotides: TGCGCCAGCAGCCAAGGGGCTTCGGAAGAGACCCAGTACTTC. It yields the protein CASSQGASEETQYF.

This chain links TRBV4-2 with TRBJ2-3, with TRBD2 matching 14 bases. The CDR3 is 17 amino acids. CDR1 and CDR2 (germline): LGHNA, YNFKEQ. The junction had 7 bases not matched to a gene; V was cut back by 3 bases and J by 5 bases. The CDR3 coding sequence is TGTGCCAGCAGCCAGGGACTAGCGGGGGAAGTGGGAGATACGCAGTATTTT. Translation: CASSQGLAGEVGDTQYF.

V gene TRBV19 combines with J gene TRBJ1-1; D not resolved. Germline values: CDR1 LNHDA, CDR2 SQIVND (reference sequence). V lost 3 bases and J 0 bases, leaving 17 bases between the germline ends. The CDR3 sequence is 17 residues long. This chain's CDR3 is CASSMWGGMGLNTEAFF. The DNA of the CDR3 is TGTGCCAGTAGTATGTGGGGAGGAATGGGGTTGAACACTGAAGCTTTCTTT.

This clone is a singleton in its sample. The V and J genes are TRBV5-5 and TRBJ2-7; TRBD1 might be the D (5 bases). There are 13 residues in the CDR3. From germline, CDR1 is SGHKS and CDR2 YYEKEE (reference sequence). V gave up 6 bases and J gave up 3 bases, with 13 bases separating them. The DNA for the CDR3 is TGTGCCAGCACCCTTCTTAGGGGCTACGAGCAGTACTTC. Its protein product is CASTLLRGYEQYF.

The chain is built from TRBV18 and TRBJ1-2; no clear D gene. V lost 6 bases to trimming and J lost 6 bases, with 14 bases between them. Germline V CDR1 and CDR2: KGHSH, LQKENI. The CDR3 extends over 13 amino acids. The CDR3 loop reads CASSLSDSHGYTF. CDR3 in DNA: TGTGCCAGCTCCCTGTCGGACTCGCATGGCTACACCTTC.

A single count supports this clone. This rearrangement joins TRBV10-3 to TRBJ1-4, with TRBD1 identical over 7 bases. The germline gives CDR1 ENHRY, CDR2 SYGVKD. This CDR3 comprises 15 residues. The V and J ends lost 10 bases and 4 bases, in that order; junction bases with no gene match: 12. The CDR3 loop reads CATSTGTALNEKLFF. The CDR3 nucleotides read TGTGCCACTTCAACCGGGACAGCGCTTAATGAAAAACTGTTTTTT.

This chain connects TRBV6-6 to TRBJ2-7; 9 bases line up with TRBD1. The CDR3 sequence is 13 residues long. The germline V gene encodes CDR1 MNHNY and CDR2 SVGAGI (reference sequence). Trimming took 5 bases from V and 5 from J; bases not matched to a gene: 4. The DNA of the CDR3 is TGTGCCAGCAGTGACCGGGACAGGGACGAGCAGTACTTC. The encoded protein is CASSDRDRDEQYF.

This clone was seen a handful of times. This sequence joins TRBV6-5 and TRBJ2-3; D is possibly TRBD1 or TRBD2 (5 bases each). This CDR3 has 13 amino acids. Germline CDR1 and CDR2: MNHEY and SVGAGI. Trimming took 10 bases from V and 5 from J, leaving 16 bases between them. In DNA, the CDR3 is TGTGCCACTGAGGGACCTCCGGGAGATACGCAGTATTTT. Its translation is CATEGPPGDTQYF.

This clone was detected once. This chain joins TRBV7-2 and TRBJ1-1; D is ambiguous. V was trimmed by 5 bases and J by 0 bases, leaving 7 bases between them. The CDR3 is made up of 13 amino acids. CDR1 is SGHTA, CDR2 FQGNSA, per germline. The CDR3 reads CASSPTVNTEAFF. CDR3 nucleotides: TGTGCCAGCAGCCCCACAGTGAACACTGAAGCTTTCTTT.

The chain links TRBV18 to TRBJ1-5; D is unclear. This CDR3 has 14 residues. The V and J ends lost 6 bases and 3 bases respectively, with 12 bases between them. The germline V gene has CDR1 KGHSH and CDR2 LQKENI. As DNA, the CDR3 is TGTGCCAGCTCGCCCGACGGAATCAATCAGCCCCAGCATTTT. Translating it yields CASSPDGINQPQHF.

The V call is TRBV4-1, the J call TRBJ2-1; D is uncertain. The CDR3 spans 18 residues. Per the germline V gene, CDR1 is MGHRA and CDR2 is YSYEKL. Trimming took 2 bases from V and 5 from J, leaving 22 bases between them. The CDR3 DNA reads TGCGCCAGCAGCCAACGGCCTCCCGGTCCCTCGGCGGACAATGAGCAGTTCTTC. Translated, it gives CASSQRPPGPSADNEQFF.

In regard to this clone: One junction end disagrees with the germline gene, perhaps due to a read error. Other DNA sequences within the sample encode an identical CDR3. The chain employs TRBV30 and TRBJ2-3; 9 bases map to TRBD2. The CDR3 extends over 16 amino acids. Per germline, CDR1 GTSNPN and CDR2 SVGIG (reference sequence). DNA for the CDR3: TGCGCCTGGAGTGGGGGAGCGGGGGGACCTAGAGATACGCAGTATTTT. This translates into CAWSGGAGGPRDTQYF.

The chain recombines TRBV10-1 with TRBJ1-2; TRBD1 aligns across 8 bases. CDR1 is WNHNN, CDR2 SYGVQD, per germline (reference sequence). Germline trimming cut 2 bases from V and 3 bases from J; bases unmatched to any gene: 23. This CDR3 spans 21 amino acids. The CDR3 protein is CASSEHDFGTGGVFKDYGYTF. The CDR3, as DNA: TGCGCCAGCAGTGAGCATGACTTTGGGACAGGAGGAGTATTTAAAGACTATGGCTACACCTTC.

This CDR3 reads CASRTGLAGGPGETQYF. CDR3 sequence (DNA): TGCGCCAGCAGGACGGGACTAGCGGGGGGGCCCGGGGAGACCCAGTACTTC. The chain has TRBV5-1 and TRBJ2-5; the match to TRBD2 covers 16 bases. The CDR3 is made up of 17 amino acids. Losses at the gene ends were 5 bases for V and 5 bases for J; bases not matched to a gene: 9. Germline CDR1 SGHRS, CDR2 YFSETQ.

The J gene is TRBJ2-5, the V gene TRBV4-2, with 8 bases aligning to TRBD2. V lost 0 bases to trimming and J lost 5 bases; unmatched junction nucleotides: 8. The CDR3 sequence is 16 residues long. Germline V lookup: CDR1 LGHNA, CDR2 YNFKEQ. Written as DNA, the CDR3 is TGTGCCAGCAGCCAAGATACGGGGGGGGCCTCGGAGACCCAGTACTTC. Its protein is CASSQDTGGASETQYF.